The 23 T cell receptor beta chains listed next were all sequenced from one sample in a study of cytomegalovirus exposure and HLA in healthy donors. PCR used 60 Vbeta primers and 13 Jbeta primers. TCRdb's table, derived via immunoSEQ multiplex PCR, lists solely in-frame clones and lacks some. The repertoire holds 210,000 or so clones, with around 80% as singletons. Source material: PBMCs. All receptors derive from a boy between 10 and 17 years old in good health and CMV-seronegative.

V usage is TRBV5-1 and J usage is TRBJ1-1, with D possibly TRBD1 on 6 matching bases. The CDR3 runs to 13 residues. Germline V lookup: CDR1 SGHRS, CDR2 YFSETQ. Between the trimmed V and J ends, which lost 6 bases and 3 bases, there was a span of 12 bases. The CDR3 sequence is CASMRGKDTEAFF. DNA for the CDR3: TGCGCCAGCATGAGGGGGAAGGACACTGAAGCTTTCTTT.

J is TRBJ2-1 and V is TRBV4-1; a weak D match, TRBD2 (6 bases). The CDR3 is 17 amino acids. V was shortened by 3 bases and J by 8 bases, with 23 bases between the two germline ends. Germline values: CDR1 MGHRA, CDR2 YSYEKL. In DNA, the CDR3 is TGCGCCAGCAGCCAGAGACGGACTAAAAATACATGGGATGAGCAGTTCTTC. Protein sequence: CASSQRRTKNTWDEQFF.

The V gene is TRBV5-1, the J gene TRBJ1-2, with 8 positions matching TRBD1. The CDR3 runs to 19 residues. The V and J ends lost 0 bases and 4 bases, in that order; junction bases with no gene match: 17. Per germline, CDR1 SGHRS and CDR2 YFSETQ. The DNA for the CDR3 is TGCGCCAGCAGCTTGGCCTATGAATGGCAGGGGGCGCGTAGCTATGGCTACACCTTC. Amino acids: CASSLAYEWQGARSYGYTF.

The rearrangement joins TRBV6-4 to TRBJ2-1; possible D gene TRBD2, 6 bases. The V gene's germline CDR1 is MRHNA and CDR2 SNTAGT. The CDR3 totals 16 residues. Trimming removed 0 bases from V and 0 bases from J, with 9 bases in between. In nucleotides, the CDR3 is TGTGCCAGCAGTGACTCTCGGGAGAGCTCCTACAATGAGCAGTTCTTC. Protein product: CASSDSRESSYNEQFF.

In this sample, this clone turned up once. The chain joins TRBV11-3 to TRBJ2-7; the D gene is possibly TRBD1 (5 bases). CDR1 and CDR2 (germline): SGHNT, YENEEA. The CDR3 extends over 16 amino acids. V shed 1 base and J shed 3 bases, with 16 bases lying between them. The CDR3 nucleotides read TGTGCCAGCAGCTTAGTACGTGACAGATCTTTCTACGAGCAGTACTTC. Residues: CASSLVRDRSFYEQYF.

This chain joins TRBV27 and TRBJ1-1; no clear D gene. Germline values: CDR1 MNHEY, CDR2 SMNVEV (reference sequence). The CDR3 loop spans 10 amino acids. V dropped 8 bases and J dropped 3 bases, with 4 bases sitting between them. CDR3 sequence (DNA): TGTGCCAGCGGCCACACTGAAGCTTTCTTT. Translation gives CASGHTEAFF.

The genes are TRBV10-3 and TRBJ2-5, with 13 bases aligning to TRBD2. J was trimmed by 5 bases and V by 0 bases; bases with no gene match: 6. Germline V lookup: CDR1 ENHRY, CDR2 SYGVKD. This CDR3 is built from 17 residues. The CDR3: CAISESWTSGGSETQYF. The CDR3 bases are TGTGCCATCAGTGAGTCGTGGACTAGCGGGGGATCCGAGACCCAGTACTTC.

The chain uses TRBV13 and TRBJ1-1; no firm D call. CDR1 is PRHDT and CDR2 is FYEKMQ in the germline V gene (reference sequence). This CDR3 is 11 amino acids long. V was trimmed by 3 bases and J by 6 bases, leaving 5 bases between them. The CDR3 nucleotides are TGTGCCAGCAGCTTGGGCGCTGAAGCTTTCTTT. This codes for CASSLGAEAFF.

This CDR3 is CASRVTGAFFYNEQFF. The CDR3 DNA sequence: TGTGCCAGCAGGGTAACAGGGGCTTTCTTCTACAATGAGCAGTTCTTC. The chain employs TRBV11-3 and TRBJ2-1, with 7 bases identical to TRBD1. The CDR3 consists of 16 residues. Germline CDR1 and CDR2: SGHNT and YENEEA. Trimming removed 6 bases from V and 3 bases from J; junction bases left unmatched: 11.

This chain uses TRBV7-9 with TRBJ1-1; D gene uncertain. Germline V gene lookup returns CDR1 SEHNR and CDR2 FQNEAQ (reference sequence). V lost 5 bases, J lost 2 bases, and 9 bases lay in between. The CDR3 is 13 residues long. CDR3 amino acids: CASSPSSNTEAFF. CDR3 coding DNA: TGTGCCAGCAGCCCCTCGAGTAACACTGAAGCTTTCTTT.

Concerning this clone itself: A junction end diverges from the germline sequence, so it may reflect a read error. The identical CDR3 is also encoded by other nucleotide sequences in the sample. The CDR3 DNA reads TGCGCCAGCAGCTTGGCTCAAAACTACGAGCAGTACTTC. This gives the protein CASSLAQNYEQYF. V is TRBV7-8 and J is TRBJ2-7; no reliable D call. CDR1 SGHVS and CDR2 FQNEAQ come from the germline V gene. The CDR3 loop spans 13 amino acids.

Here the CDR3 DNA reads TGTGCCAGCAGTTACTATCTCGGGACAGGGGACTACGAGCAGTACTTC. This translates into CASSYYLGTGDYEQYF. The chain combines TRBV6-5 with TRBJ2-7; 10 positions match TRBD1. The V and J ends lost 1 base and 3 bases, in that order; junction bases with no gene match: 6. Per germline, CDR1 MNHEY and CDR2 SVGAGI. CDR3 length: 16 amino acids.

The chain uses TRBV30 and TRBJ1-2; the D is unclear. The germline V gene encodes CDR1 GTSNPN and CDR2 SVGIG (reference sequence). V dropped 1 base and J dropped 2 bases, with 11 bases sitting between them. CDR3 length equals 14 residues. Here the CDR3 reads CAWSGRRKNYGYTF. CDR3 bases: TGTGCCTGGAGTGGCAGGCGTAAGAACTATGGCTACACCTTC. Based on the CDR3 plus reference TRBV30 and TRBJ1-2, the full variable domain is SQTIHQWPATLVQPVGSPLSLECTVEGTSNPNLYWYRQAAGRGLQLLFYSVGIGQISSEVPQNLSASRPQDRQFILSSKKLLLSDSGFYLCAWSGRRKNYGYTFGSGTRLTVV.

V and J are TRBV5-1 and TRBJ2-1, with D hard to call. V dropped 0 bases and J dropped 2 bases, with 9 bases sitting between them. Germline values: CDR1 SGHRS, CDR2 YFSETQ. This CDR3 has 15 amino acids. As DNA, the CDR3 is TGCGCCAGCAGCTTGGCCGCGAAGACCTACAATGAGCAGTTCTTC. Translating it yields CASSLAAKTYNEQFF.

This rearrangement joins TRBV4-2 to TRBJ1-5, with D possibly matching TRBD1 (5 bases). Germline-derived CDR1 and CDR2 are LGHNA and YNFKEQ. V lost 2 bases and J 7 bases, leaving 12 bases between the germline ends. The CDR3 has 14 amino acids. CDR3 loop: CASSQTGRGQPQHF. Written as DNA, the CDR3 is TGTGCCAGCAGCCAAACAGGACGTGGGCAGCCCCAGCATTTT.

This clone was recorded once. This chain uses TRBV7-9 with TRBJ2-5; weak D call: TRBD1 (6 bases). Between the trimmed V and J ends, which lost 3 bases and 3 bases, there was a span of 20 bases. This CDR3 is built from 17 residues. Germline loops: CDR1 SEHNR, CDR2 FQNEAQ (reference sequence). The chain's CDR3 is CASSFGGGASGEETQYF. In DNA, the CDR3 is TGTGCCAGCAGCTTTGGTGGGGGCGCGTCCGGTGAAGAGACCCAGTACTTC.

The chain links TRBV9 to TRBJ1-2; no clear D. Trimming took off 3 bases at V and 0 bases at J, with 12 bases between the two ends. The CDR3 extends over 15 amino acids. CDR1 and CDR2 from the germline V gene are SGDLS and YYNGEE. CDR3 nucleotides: TGTGCCAGCAGCGGCGACATATCCCCTAACTATGGCTACACCTTC. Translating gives CASSGDISPNYGYTF.

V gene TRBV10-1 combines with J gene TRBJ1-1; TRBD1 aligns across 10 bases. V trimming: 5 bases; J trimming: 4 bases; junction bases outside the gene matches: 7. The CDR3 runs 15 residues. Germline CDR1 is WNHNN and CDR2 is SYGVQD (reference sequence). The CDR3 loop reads CASSLTGQGFTEAFF. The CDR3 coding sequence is TGCGCCAGCAGTTTAACGGGACAGGGGTTCACTGAAGCTTTCTTT.

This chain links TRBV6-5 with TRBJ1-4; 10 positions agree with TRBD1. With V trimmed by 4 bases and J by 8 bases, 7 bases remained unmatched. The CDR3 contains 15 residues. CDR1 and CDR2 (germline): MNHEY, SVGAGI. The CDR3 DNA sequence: TGTGCCAGCAGTTTCCTCGACAGGGGGCGGGAAAAACTGTTTTTT. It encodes CASSFLDRGREKLFF.

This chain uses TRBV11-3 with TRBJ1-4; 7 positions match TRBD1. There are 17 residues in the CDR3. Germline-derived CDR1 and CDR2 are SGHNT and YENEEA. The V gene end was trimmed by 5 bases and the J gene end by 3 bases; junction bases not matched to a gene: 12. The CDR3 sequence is CASSHFRGLTSNEKLFF. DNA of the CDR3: TGTGCCAGCAGCCATTTTAGGGGGCTCACTTCTAATGAAAAACTGTTTTTT.

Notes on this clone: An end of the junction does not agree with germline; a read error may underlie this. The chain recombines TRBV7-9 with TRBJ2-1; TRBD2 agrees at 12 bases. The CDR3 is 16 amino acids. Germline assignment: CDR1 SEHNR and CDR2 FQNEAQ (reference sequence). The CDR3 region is CSSSRGLLAGGNEQFF. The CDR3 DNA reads TGTTCCAGCAGCCGAGGCTTACTAGCGGGGGGCAACGAGCAGTTCTTC.

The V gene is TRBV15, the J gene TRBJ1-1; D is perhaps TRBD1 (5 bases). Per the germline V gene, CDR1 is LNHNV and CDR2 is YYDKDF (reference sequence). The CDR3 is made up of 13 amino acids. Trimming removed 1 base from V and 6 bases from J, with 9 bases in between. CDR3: CATSRGVGAEAFF. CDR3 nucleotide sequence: TGTGCCACCAGCAGAGGGGTAGGGGCTGAAGCTTTCTTT.

CDR3 DNA sequence: TGTGCCAGCAGTGAATTGACAGGGGGGACTGAAGCTTTCTTT. As protein: CASSELTGGTEAFF. The J gene is TRBJ1-1, the V gene TRBV2, with TRBD1 identical over 9 bases. The CDR3 totals 14 residues. Trimming cost V 2 bases and J 5 bases; bases outside gene matches: 3. CDR1 is SNHLY and CDR2 is FYNNEI in the germline V gene. The whole variable domain, filled in from reference TRBV2 and TRBJ1-1, reads EPEVTQTPSHQVTQMGQEVILRCVPISNHLYFYWYRQILGQKVEFLVSFYNNEISEKSEIFDDQFSVERPDGSNFTLKIRSTKLEDSAMYFCASSELTGGTEAFFGQGTRLTVV.